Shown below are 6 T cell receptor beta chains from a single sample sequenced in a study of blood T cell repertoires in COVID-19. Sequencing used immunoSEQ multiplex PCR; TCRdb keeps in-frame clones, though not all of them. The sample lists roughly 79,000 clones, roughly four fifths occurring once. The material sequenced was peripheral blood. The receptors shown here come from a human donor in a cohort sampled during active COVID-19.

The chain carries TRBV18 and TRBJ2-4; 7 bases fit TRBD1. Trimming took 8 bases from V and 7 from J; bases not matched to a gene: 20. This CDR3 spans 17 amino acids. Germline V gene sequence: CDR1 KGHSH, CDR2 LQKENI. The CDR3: CASATPSRQGSGNIQYF. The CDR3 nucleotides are TGTGCCAGCGCGACCCCAAGCCGACAGGGATCGGGCAACATTCAGTACTTC.

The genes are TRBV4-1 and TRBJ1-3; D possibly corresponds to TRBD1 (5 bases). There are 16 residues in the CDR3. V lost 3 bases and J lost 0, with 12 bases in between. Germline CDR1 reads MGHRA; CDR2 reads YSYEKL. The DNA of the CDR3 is TGCGCCAGCAGCCAGGTCGACAGATCCTCTGGAAACACCATATATTTT. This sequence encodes CASSQVDRSSGNTIYF.

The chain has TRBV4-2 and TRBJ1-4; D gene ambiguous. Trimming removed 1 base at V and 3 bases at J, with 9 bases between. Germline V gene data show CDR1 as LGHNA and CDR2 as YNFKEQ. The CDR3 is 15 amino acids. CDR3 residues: CASSQGGMANEKLFF. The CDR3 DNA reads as TGTGCCAGCAGCCAAGGCGGTATGGCTAATGAAAAACTGTTTTTT.

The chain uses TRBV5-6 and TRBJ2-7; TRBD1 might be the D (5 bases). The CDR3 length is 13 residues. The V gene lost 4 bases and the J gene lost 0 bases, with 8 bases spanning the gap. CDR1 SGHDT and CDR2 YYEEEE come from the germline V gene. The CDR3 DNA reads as TGTGCCAGCAGCCCGGACACCTCCTACGAGCAGTACTTC. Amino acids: CASSPDTSYEQYF.

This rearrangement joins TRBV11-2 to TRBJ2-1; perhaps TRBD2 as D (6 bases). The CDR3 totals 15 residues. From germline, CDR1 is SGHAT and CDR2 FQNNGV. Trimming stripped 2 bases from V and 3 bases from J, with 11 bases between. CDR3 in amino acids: CASSLSGTYYNEQFF. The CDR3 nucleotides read TGTGCCAGCAGCTTAAGTGGGACTTACTACAATGAGCAGTTCTTC.

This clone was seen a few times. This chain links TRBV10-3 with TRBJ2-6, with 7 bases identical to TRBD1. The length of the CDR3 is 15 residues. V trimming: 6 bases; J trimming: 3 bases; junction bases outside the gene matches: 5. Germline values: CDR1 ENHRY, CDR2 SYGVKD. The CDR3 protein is CAISPTGFGANVLTF. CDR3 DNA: TGTGCCATCAGCCCGACAGGGTTTGGGGCCAACGTCCTGACTTTC.